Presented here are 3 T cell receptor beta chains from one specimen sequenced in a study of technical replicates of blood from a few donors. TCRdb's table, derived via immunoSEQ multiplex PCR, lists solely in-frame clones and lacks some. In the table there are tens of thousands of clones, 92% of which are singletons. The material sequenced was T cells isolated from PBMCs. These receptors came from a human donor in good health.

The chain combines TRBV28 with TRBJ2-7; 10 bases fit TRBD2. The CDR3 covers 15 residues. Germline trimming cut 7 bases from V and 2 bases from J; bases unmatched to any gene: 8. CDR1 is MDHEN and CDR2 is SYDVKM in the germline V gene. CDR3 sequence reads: CASTQLAGPPYEQYF. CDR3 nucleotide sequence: TGTGCCAGCACCCAACTAGCGGGACCTCCCTACGAGCAGTACTTC.

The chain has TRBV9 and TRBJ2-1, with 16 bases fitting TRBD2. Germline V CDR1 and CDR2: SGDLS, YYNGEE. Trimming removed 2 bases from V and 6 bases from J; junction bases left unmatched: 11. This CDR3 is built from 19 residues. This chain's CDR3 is CASSVQGGLAGGPLNEQFF. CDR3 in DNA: TGTGCCAGCAGCGTTCAAGGGGGACTAGCGGGAGGGCCACTCAATGAGCAGTTCTTC.

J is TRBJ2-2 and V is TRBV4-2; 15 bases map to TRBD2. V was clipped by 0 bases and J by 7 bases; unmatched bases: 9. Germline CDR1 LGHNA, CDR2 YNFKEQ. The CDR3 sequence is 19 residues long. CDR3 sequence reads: CASSQESLGLAGGNGELFF. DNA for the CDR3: TGTGCCAGCAGCCAAGAAAGTTTGGGACTAGCGGGGGGTAACGGGGAGCTGTTTTTT.